The TCR beta chain under discussion was sequenced for a study of OX40 agonist ivuxolimab in advanced cancers. For the study in its entirety: The costimulatory receptor OX40 (CD134) was targeted by ivuxolimab, a fully human IgG2 agonistic monoclonal antibody. Intravenous ivuxolimab was administered to patients every 2 weeks at six dose levels: 0.01, 0.1, 0.3, 1.5, 3 and 10 mg/kg. Among the roughly 50 dose-escalation patients, some 20 had hepatocellular carcinoma, roughly 15 melanoma, 9 renal cell carcinoma and 9 head and neck cancer. In the dose-escalation cohort, 82.7% of patients were male, and the mean age was approximately 60 years, with a range of 23 to 79. Patients were allowed to have had prior anti-PD-1, anti-PD-L1 or anti-CTLA-4 therapy, and approximately 40% of the dose-escalation patients had been treated with checkpoint inhibitors. Partial responses occurred in three dose-escalation patients, of whom one had hepatocellular carcinoma and two had cutaneous melanoma. Peripheral TCRbeta sequencing was intended to test whether TCR sequence diversity was altered and clonal T-cell expansion was caused by ivuxolimab. The paper describes the monotherapy dose-escalation part (N of about 47 patients) of the phase I trial of ivuxolimab. The paper as a whole reports these results and caveats: Low levels of normalized T-cell clonal expansion were also seen in some nonresponding patients. At doses of 0.1 to 3.0 mg/kg, clonal expansion of both CD4+ and CD8+ T cells in blood was seen between baseline and week 6. In the 0.1-3.0 mg/kg groups, partial responders were among the patients with the lowest normalized peripheral clonal expansion, particularly in CD8+ T cells. After ivuxolimab, expanded clones were on average more numerous among CD8+ T cells than among CD4+ T cells. Antigen specificity was not determined for the clonally expanded peripheral T cells.

In this sample, this clone turned up once. No cognate antigen has been identified for it. No clone much larger than this one lies a single base away; base qualities are absent. The trial excluded patients who had a history of autoimmune disease or who were on systemic immunosuppression. Peripheral blood for TCR sequencing was drawn from every dose cohort at baseline, at cycle 4 day 1 and at cycle 7 day 1. Samples were obtained from an open-label, multicenter, first-in-human phase I dose-escalation trial of ivuxolimab. Adults with locally advanced or metastatic melanoma, renal cell, hepatocellular, or head and neck squamous cell carcinoma were enrolled in the trial. Before TCR sequencing, CD4+ T cells and CD8+ T cells from peripheral blood were sorted into separate populations. Genomic DNA was extracted from sorted cells for sequencing of the TCRbeta CDR3 region. The immunoSEQ Assay was used for sequencing of TCRbeta CDR3 regions. TCRdb re-hosts the immuneACCESS table, in-frame sequences only. Its copies lack some clones; in the studies checked, an unresolved V gene accounts for under half of them, and the cause for the rest is not known. The sample data list around 66,000 clones, and roughly 85% of these were observed just once. Together, the top ten hold roughly 6.2% of the sample.

The sample here was CD4+ or CD8+ T cells sorted from blood, taken in a trial of the OX40 agonist ivuxolimab. This TCR derives from an adult with an advanced solid tumor such as melanoma, head and neck, liver or kidney cancer.

CDR3 reads: CASSPGRGEETQYF. The bases are TGTGCCAGCAGCCCCGGAAGGGGGGAAGAGACCCAGTACTTC. The chain joins TRBV4-2 to TRBJ2-5; the D gene could be either TRBD1 or TRBD2, each agreeing at 6 bases. The CDR3 has 14 amino acids, counting the end cysteine and phenylalanine. Only CDR3 DNA remains: 42 bases, in frame from the first base. V and J lose 4 bases and 3 bases, and a span of 12 bases separates them. CDR1 is given as LGHNA and CDR2 as YNFKEQ, both from the germline V gene.